This TCR beta chain derives from a study of CD8 T cells in ankylosing spondylitis. Study-level results: The study looked at matched synovial fluid samples from ankylosing spondylitis patients. Disease-linked clones were reported to be significantly enriched there. Relatively rare in peripheral blood, disease-linked clones were also CD8+. One TCR beta motif, made up of under ten highly homologous variants, appeared characteristic of ankylosing spondylitis blood.

This clonotype was seen only a few times. Antigen unknown. One entry per CDR3 protein results from TCRdb running MiXCR on the 5' RACE reads. This table has 670,000 or so distinct CDR3 sequences, 15% to 20% appearing once. The specimen was blood, either unsorted or a sorted T cell fraction (not recorded which). The sequence was collected from a male donor with ankylosing spondylitis.

The CDR3 loop is CASSPGTGHYSNQPQHF. As DNA, the CDR3 is TGTGCCAGCAGTCCAGGGACAGGGCACTATAGCAATCAGCCCCAGCATTTT. V gene TRBV27 combines with J gene TRBJ1-5; TRBD1 aligns across 9 bases. Germline values: CDR1 MNHEY, CDR2 SMNVEV (reference sequence). CDR3 length: 17 amino acids. The V and J ends lost 5 bases and 0 bases, in that order; junction bases with no gene match: 8.